The 5 T cell receptor beta chains in this list originate from one sample, sequenced in a study of blood T cell repertoires in COVID-19. Repertoires were generated with immunoSEQ multiplex PCR, while TCRdb's copy carries only in-frame clones and drops some. There are roughly 230,000 clones in the sample; 84% occur only once, and 3.4% lies in the top ten. Sample: PBMCs or T cells enriched from blood (not recorded which). Receptor source: a man aged 45-60 years who had recovered from COVID-19.

The chain recombines TRBV24-1 with TRBJ1-4; 10 bases are shared with TRBD1. J was trimmed by 7 bases and V by 3 bases; bases with no gene match: 7. CDR3 length: 16 residues. CDR1 KGHDR and CDR2 SFDVKD come from the germline V gene. CDR3 bases: TGTGCCACCAGTGATGGAATGACAGGGGGCTTTGAAAAACTGTTTTTT. Its translation: CATSDGMTGGFEKLFF.

The rearrangement uses TRBV5-1 and TRBJ1-2; 7 bases map to TRBD1. The CDR3 length is 15 residues. Germline V CDR1 and CDR2: SGHRS, YFSETQ. Trimming took 4 bases from V and 6 from J; bases not matched to a gene: 12. CDR3: CASSGAGRGDHGYTF. The DNA for the CDR3 is TGCGCCAGCAGCGGGGCGGGCAGGGGGGATCATGGCTACACCTTC.

This clone was seen a few times. V is TRBV5-1 and J is TRBJ1-2, with D possibly matching TRBD1 (5 bases). Trimming removed 0 bases from V and 6 bases from J, with 12 bases in between. CDR1 and CDR2 (germline): SGHRS, YFSETQ. The CDR3 is 14 amino acids. The CDR3 DNA follows: TGCGCCAGCAGCTTGGCCCGCGGGGCTAATGGCTACACCTTC. It translates to CASSLARGANGYTF.

The chain joins TRBV5-1 to TRBJ2-3; 7 bases align to TRBD1. The CDR3 extends over 14 amino acids. V trimming: 4 bases; J trimming: 4 bases; junction bases outside the gene matches: 6. In germline, CDR1 is SGHRS, CDR2 YFSETQ. CDR3 in amino acids: CASSPGQVADTQYF. DNA of the CDR3: TGCGCCAGCAGCCCAGGACAGGTTGCAGATACGCAGTATTTT.

The chain combines TRBV2 with TRBJ1-5; possibly TRBD1 for D (5 bases). This CDR3 has 14 residues. V was trimmed by 3 bases and J by 4 bases, leaving 10 bases between them. Germline CDR1 reads SNHLY; CDR2 reads FYNNEI. The CDR3 sequence is CASSDGRANQPQHF. The CDR3 DNA sequence: TGTGCCAGCAGTGACGGCAGGGCTAATCAGCCCCAGCATTTT.